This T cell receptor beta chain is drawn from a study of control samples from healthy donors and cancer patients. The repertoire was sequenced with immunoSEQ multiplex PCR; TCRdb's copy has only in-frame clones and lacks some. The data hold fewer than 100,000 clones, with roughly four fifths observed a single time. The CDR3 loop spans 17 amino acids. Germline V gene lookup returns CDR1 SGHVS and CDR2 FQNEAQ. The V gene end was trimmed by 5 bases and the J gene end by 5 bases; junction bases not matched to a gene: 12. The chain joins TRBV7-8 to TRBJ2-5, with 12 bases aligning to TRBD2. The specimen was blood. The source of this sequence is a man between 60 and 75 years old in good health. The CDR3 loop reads CASSPSSGGAFGETQYF. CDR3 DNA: TGTGCCAGCAGCCCTTCTAGCGGGGGGGCGTTTGGGGAGACCCAGTACTTC.